Sequencing of this T cell receptor (beta chain) was carried out in a study of metastatic and nonmetastatic thyroid tumors. With MiXCR, TCRdb reprocessed the PCR reads. The sample holds 23,000 or so clones, about 20% seen once. CDR1 is DFQATT, CDR2 SNEGSKA, per germline (reference sequence). The CDR3 spans 15 residues. Trimming pared 3 bases from V and 0 bases from J, leaving 15 bases between. No treatment had been given to any patient before thyroid surgery. The clonotype comes from a female donor with papillary thyroid cancer or a benign thyroid nodule (not recorded which). Some clones in this sample may be carry-over from other donors' samples. The chain has TRBV20-1 and TRBJ2-7; perhaps TRBD2 as D (6 bases). Sequenced material: blood. The CDR3 DNA reads TGCAGTGCTAGCCCCGTCAGCGGGTACTCCTACGAGCAGTACTTC. As protein: CSASPVSGYSYEQYF.